The 18 T cell receptor beta chains below all came from one sample that was sequenced in a study of blood T cell repertoires in COVID-19. Libraries were prepared by immunoSEQ multiplex PCR; TCRdb keeps only in-frame clonotypes and omits some of them. The sample has over 250,000 clones, 80% to 90% seen once; the top ten hold approximately 14%. The sequenced sample was peripheral blood. Receptors were obtained from a woman between 70 and 85 years old with COVID-19, enrolled during active disease.

The rearrangement uses TRBV19 and TRBJ1-4, with 7 bases matching TRBD1. V lost 5 bases to trimming and J lost 5 bases; unmatched junction nucleotides: 8. Germline CDR1 and CDR2: LNHDA and SQIVND (reference sequence). The CDR3 length is 15 residues. The CDR3, as DNA: TGTGCCAGTAGTTCCCGGGGACAGCCAAATGAAAAACTGTTTTTT. As protein: CASSSRGQPNEKLFF.

The chain couples TRBV27 to TRBJ1-2; perhaps TRBD1 as D (5 bases). Looked up from germline, CDR1 is MNHEY and CDR2 is SMNVEV (reference sequence). This CDR3 has 13 residues. Trimming cost V 8 bases and J 4 bases, with 14 bases left between them. CDR3 in DNA: TGTGCCAGCGGGGTCGGGGGGACCTATGGCTACACCTTC. This gives the protein CASGVGGTYGYTF.

V is TRBV7-2 and J is TRBJ1-2, with D possibly TRBD1 on 6 matching bases. The V end lost 1 base, the J end lost 4 bases, and 10 bases lay between the germline ends. The germline gives CDR1 SGHTA, CDR2 FQGNSA. The CDR3 is 14 residues long. The CDR3 DNA reads as TGTGCCAGCAGCTTAGGGACAGAAGCCTATGGCTACACCTTC. It translates to CASSLGTEAYGYTF.

This chain connects TRBV7-9 to TRBJ1-4; TRBD1 is a possible D gene (6 bases). CDR1 is SEHNR, CDR2 FQNEAQ, per germline (reference sequence). Trimming shortened V by 5 bases and J by 0 bases, and 10 bases separated the two germline ends. There are 15 residues in the CDR3. Here the CDR3 reads CASSHRQATNEKLFF. As DNA, the CDR3 is TGTGCCAGCAGCCACCGACAGGCAACTAATGAAAAACTGTTTTTT.

This clone was observed once. This rearrangement joins TRBV5-8 to TRBJ2-5, with 12 bases fitting TRBD1. The junction had 5 bases not matched to a gene; V was cut back by 0 bases and J by 5 bases. Germline CDR1 is SGHTS and CDR2 is YDEGEE. CDR3 length: 16 amino acids. The CDR3 loop is CASSLAGTGGGETQYF. DNA for the CDR3: TGTGCCAGCAGCTTGGCCGGGACAGGGGGCGGGGAGACCCAGTACTTC.

The rearrangement links TRBV7-2 to TRBJ2-5; 11 bases align to TRBD2. Germline lookup yields CDR1 SGHTA and CDR2 FQGNSA. The CDR3 length is 15 residues. With V trimmed by 11 bases and J by 2 bases, 10 bases remained unmatched. The CDR3 here is CASANSGGGQETQYF. The DNA for the CDR3 is TGTGCCTCCGCCAATAGCGGGGGGGGTCAAGAGACCCAGTACTTC.

The chain has TRBV5-1 and TRBJ2-7, with 10 bases that match TRBD2. Germline V CDR1 and CDR2: SGHRS, YFSETQ. V gave up 2 bases and J gave up 5 bases; unmatched junction bases: 7. The CDR3 contains 15 residues. CDR3 in DNA: TGCGCCAGCAGCTTTCAGCGGGGGGGCCCGCACGAGCAGTACTTC. Protein product: CASSFQRGGPHEQYF.

The chain is built from TRBV9 and TRBJ1-5; TRBD1 agrees at 8 bases. V was pared by 7 bases and J by 3 bases, with 6 bases of the junction left unmatched. The CDR3 length is 14 residues. From germline, CDR1 is SGDLS and CDR2 YYNGEE. CDR3 loop: CASGQGAPNQPQHF. Written as DNA, the CDR3 is TGTGCCAGCGGTCAGGGGGCCCCCAATCAGCCCCAGCATTTT.

This clone was found many times. The chain carries TRBV19 and TRBJ1-5; D uncertain. V was trimmed by 5 bases and J by 5 bases, leaving 10 bases between them. The V gene's germline CDR1 is LNHDA and CDR2 SQIVND (reference sequence). CDR3 length: 13 amino acids. CDR3 nucleotides: TGTGCCAGTAGTGGCGAGGATCATCAGCCCCAGCATTTT. Translated: CASSGEDHQPQHF.

The chain links TRBV7-6 to TRBJ2-3, with TRBD2 as a possible D gene (6 bases). From germline, CDR1 is SGHVS and CDR2 FNYEAQ. The V gene lost 1 base and the J gene lost 1 base, with 9 bases spanning the gap. This CDR3 is built from 15 residues. CDR3 residues: CASSLDPSGTDTQYF. In DNA form, the CDR3 reads TGTGCCAGCAGCTTAGACCCTAGCGGCACAGATACGCAGTATTTT. The whole variable domain, filled in from reference TRBV7-6 and TRBJ2-3, reads GAGVSQSPRYKVTKRGQDVALRCDPISGHVSLYWYRQALGQGPEFLTYFNYEAQQDKSGLPNDRFSAERPEGSISTLTIQRTEQRDSAMYRCASSLDPSGTDTQYFGPGTRLTVL.

V is TRBV15 and J is TRBJ1-1, with TRBD1 matching over 7 bases. CDR1 and CDR2 (germline): LNHNV, YYDKDF (reference sequence). With V trimmed by 4 bases and J by 4 bases, 3 bases remained unmatched. This CDR3 has 13 residues. CDR3 nucleotides: TGTGCCACCAGCAAGTACAGGGGCACTGAAGCTTTCTTT. This translates into CATSKYRGTEAFF. Complete variable domain (other parts from reference TRBV15 and TRBJ1-1): DAMVIQNPRYQVTQFGKPVTLSCSQTLNHNVMYWYQQKSSQAPKLLFHYYDKDFNNEADTPDNFQSRRPNTSFCFLDIRSPGLGDTAMYLCATSKYRGTEAFFGQGTRLTVV.

The rearrangement joins TRBV19 to TRBJ2-3; TRBD1 might be the D (6 bases). The germline V and J ends were trimmed by 7 bases and 3 bases, with 14 bases remaining between them. CDR1 and CDR2 (germline): LNHDA, SQIVND (reference sequence). CDR3 size: 14 residues. The CDR3 loop reads CASTPGVRTDTQYF. The DNA of the CDR3 is TGTGCCAGTACCCCAGGGGTTAGGACAGATACGCAGTATTTT.

V gene TRBV7-3 combines with J gene TRBJ1-1, with a possible D match to TRBD1 (5 bases). Trimming took off 2 bases at V and 5 bases at J, with 12 bases between the two ends. There are 14 residues in the CDR3. CDR1 and CDR2 from the germline V gene are SGHTA and FQGTGA. CDR3 nucleotides: TGTGCCAGCAGCTTACAAGGGGCAGGGACTGAAGCTTTCTTT. Its translation is CASSLQGAGTEAFF.

The chain is built from TRBV5-4 and TRBJ2-3, with 15 bases matching TRBD2. The V and J ends lost 5 bases and 3 bases, in that order; junction bases with no gene match: 4. The germline V gene encodes CDR1 SGHNT and CDR2 YYREEE (reference sequence). The CDR3 length is 16 residues. As DNA, the CDR3 is TGTGCCAGCAGAAACGGGACTAGCGGGGGGACAGATACGCAGTATTTT. Translating it yields CASRNGTSGGTDTQYF.

As for this clone: Other DNA sequences of this sample code for an identical CDR3. J is TRBJ1-1 and V is TRBV30; D might be TRBD1 (5 bases). CDR1 and CDR2 (germline): GTSNPN, SVGIG (reference sequence). CDR3 size: 13 residues. Trimming removed 2 bases at V and 0 bases at J, with 7 bases between. CDR3 bases: TGTGCCTGGAGTAGGGGATTGAACACTGAAGCTTTCTTT. Its translation: CAWSRGLNTEAFF.

The chain couples TRBV7-8 to TRBJ1-3, with 8 bases aligning to TRBD1. V lost 2 bases to trimming and J lost 0 bases; unmatched junction nucleotides: 6. CDR1 and CDR2 (germline): SGHVS, FQNEAQ. The CDR3 is 17 amino acids. CDR3 sequence reads: CASSLRTGSYSGNTIYF. DNA for the CDR3: TGTGCCAGCAGCTTAAGGACAGGGTCGTACTCTGGAAACACCATATATTTT.

The chain employs TRBV10-2 and TRBJ2-1; 7 bases align to TRBD1. The CDR3 is 12 amino acids. The germline CDR1 and CDR2 sequences are WSHSY and SAAADI. Trimming removed 10 bases from V and 7 bases from J; junction bases left unmatched: 7. The CDR3 coding sequence is TGCGCCACAGGGGGAGCGAGAAATGAGCAGTTCTTC. Amino acids: CATGGARNEQFF.

Points on this clone: A much larger clonotype is one base distant, so this may be a read error. V and J are TRBV18 and TRBJ1-5, with 7 bases that match TRBD1. Trimming cost V 5 bases and J 2 bases; bases outside gene matches: 0. Germline V lookup: CDR1 KGHSH, CDR2 LQKENI. CDR3 size: 13 residues. CDR3 sequence: CASSGQGNQPQHF. The CDR3 DNA sequence: TGTGCCAGCTCAGGACAGGGCAATCAGCCCCAGCATTTT. Together with reference TRBV18 and TRBJ1-5, the CDR3 gives the full variable domain: NAGVMQNPRHLVRRRGQEARLRCSPMKGHSHVYWYRQLPEEGLKFMVYLQKENIIDESGMPKERFSAEFPKEGPSILRIQQVVRGDSAAYFCASSGQGNQPQHFGDGTRLSIL.